The clone carrying this T cell receptor beta chain was seen only once. The sample originates from a study of blood T cell repertoires in COVID-19. Whole-study context: COVID-19 samples from acute and convalescent phases originated in the United States, Italy and Spain. In each case, the material was cDNA or gDNA derived from T cells, B-cell-depleted T cells, or PBMCs.

Authors' data handling: Estimates of nucleated cell counts were drawn from the amplification of reference gene primers. Assay used: immunoSEQ multiplex PCR; TCRdb lists only in-frame clones, some missing. The DNA gave D and trimming, while V, J and clone size come from that table. This sample has about 120,000 clones, with 70% to 85% found just once. Trimming took off 3 bases at V and 1 base at J, with 9 bases between the two ends. Germline V gene data show CDR1 as SEHNR and CDR2 as FQNEAQ (reference sequence). The CDR3 runs 14 residues. The chain joins TRBV7-9 to TRBJ2-5; perhaps TRBD1 as D (7 bases). This receptor was obtained from a man between 65 and 85 years old with active or convalescent COVID-19. The sequenced material came from peripheral blood. CDR3 nucleotides: TGTGCCAGCAGCTTCCAGGGGGGCCAAGAGACCCAGTACTTC. Protein product: CASSFQGGQETQYF. Full variable domain (outside the CDR3, taken from reference TRBV7-9 and TRBJ2-5): DTGVSQNPRHKITKRGQNVTFRCDPISEHNRLYWYRQTLGQGPEFLTYFQNEAQLEKSRLLSDRFSAERPKGSFSTLEIQRTEQGDSAMYLCASSFQGGQETQYFGPGTRLLVL.